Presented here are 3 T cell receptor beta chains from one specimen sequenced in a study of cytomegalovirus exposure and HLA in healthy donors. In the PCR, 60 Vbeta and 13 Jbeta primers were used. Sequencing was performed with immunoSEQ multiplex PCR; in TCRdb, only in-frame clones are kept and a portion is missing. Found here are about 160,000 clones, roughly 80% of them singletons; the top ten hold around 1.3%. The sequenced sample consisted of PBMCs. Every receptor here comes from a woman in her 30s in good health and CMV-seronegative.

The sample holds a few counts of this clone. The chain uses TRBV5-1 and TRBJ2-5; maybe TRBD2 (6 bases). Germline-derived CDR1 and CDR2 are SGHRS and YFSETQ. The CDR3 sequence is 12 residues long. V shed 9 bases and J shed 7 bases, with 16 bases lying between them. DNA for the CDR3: TGCGCCACGGGGGAACAGGAAGGGACCCAGTACTTC. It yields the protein CATGEQEGTQYF.

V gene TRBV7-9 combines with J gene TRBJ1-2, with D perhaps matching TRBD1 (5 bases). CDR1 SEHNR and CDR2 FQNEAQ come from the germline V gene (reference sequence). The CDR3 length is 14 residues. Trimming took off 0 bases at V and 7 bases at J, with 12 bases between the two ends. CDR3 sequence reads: CASSLAGRDGGYTF. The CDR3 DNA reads TGTGCCAGCAGCTTAGCGGGCAGGGATGGTGGCTACACCTTC.

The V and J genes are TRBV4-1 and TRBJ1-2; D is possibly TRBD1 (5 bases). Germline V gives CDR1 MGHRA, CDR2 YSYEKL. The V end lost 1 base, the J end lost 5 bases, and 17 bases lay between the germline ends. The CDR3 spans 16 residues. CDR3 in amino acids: CASSQGRVGGIYGYTF. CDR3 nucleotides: TGCGCCAGCAGCCAAGGAAGGGTGGGGGGAATTTATGGCTACACCTTC.